Shown below are 15 T cell receptor beta chains from a single sample sequenced in a study of PD-L1 blockade in urothelial cancer. Sequencing used immunoSEQ multiplex PCR; TCRdb keeps in-frame clones, though not all of them. The sample has fewer than 50,000 clones; around 84% are singletons. Time point reported: pretreatment peripheral blood. Here the sequenced sample was PBMCs, taken around atezolizumab (anti-PD-L1) treatment. The receptors derive from a man in his 70s with urothelial cancer.

The rearrangement links TRBV7-8 to TRBJ2-1; 12 positions agree with TRBD2. Trimming removed 1 base from V and 9 bases from J; junction bases left unmatched: 7. The CDR3 spans 16 residues. The germline V gene has CDR1 SGHVS and CDR2 FQNEAQ. CDR3 amino acids: CASSLGLAGVWAEQFF. As DNA, the CDR3 is TGTGCCAGCAGCTTAGGACTAGCGGGAGTGTGGGCTGAGCAGTTCTTC.

The chain couples TRBV6-5 to TRBJ1-2; no clear D gene. Germline values: CDR1 MNHEY, CDR2 SVGAGI. This CDR3 is 14 amino acids long. V lost 6 bases to trimming and J lost 2 bases, with 13 bases between them. The CDR3 bases are TGTGCCAGCAGGTCCTACAGAGAGAACTATGGCTACACCTTC. Protein sequence: CASRSYRENYGYTF.

V usage is TRBV7-2 and J usage is TRBJ2-5; tentative D call: TRBD2 (6 bases). Germline V gives CDR1 SGHTA, CDR2 FQGNSA. The V gene lost 4 bases and the J gene lost 2 bases, with 8 bases spanning the gap. The CDR3 is 13 amino acids. The CDR3 loop reads CASSSRDQETQYF. The CDR3 bases are TGTGCCAGCAGCTCGCGGGATCAAGAGACCCAGTACTTC.

The rearrangement links TRBV29-1 to TRBJ1-1; D gene unclear. Trimming left V 6 bases short and J 4 bases short, with 12 bases between. The CDR3 totals 12 residues. The V gene's germline CDR1 is SQVTM and CDR2 ANQGSEA. CDR3 in amino acids: CSVSSGATEAFF. The CDR3 DNA reads TGCAGCGTGTCGTCCGGTGCCACTGAAGCTTTCTTT.

The chain couples TRBV5-4 to TRBJ2-7; possible D gene TRBD1, 5 bases. This CDR3 region has 12 residues. CDR1 is SGHNT and CDR2 is YYREEE in the germline V gene (reference sequence). The V gene lost 4 bases and the J gene lost 4 bases, with 9 bases spanning the gap. The CDR3 region has the DNA TGTGCCAGCAGCCCCGACAGTTACGAGCAGTACTTC. This codes for CASSPDSYEQYF.

The chain recombines TRBV5-1 with TRBJ2-6; 8 bases align to TRBD2. The V gene end was trimmed by 4 bases and the J gene end by 0 bases; junction bases not matched to a gene: 6. This CDR3 is built from 17 residues. The germline V gene has CDR1 SGHRS and CDR2 YFSETQ. The CDR3 here is CASSPGGAVSGANVLTF. CDR3 coding DNA: TGCGCCAGCAGCCCCGGGGGGGCAGTCTCTGGGGCCAACGTCCTGACTTTC.

The table lists this clone with a few counts. This sequence joins TRBV5-4 and TRBJ2-3; 11 positions match TRBD2. The junction had 7 bases not matched to a gene; V was cut back by 2 bases and J by 2 bases. Germline values: CDR1 SGHNT, CDR2 YYREEE (reference sequence). The CDR3 has 17 amino acids. DNA of the CDR3: TGTGCCAGCAGCTTTTCCTGGACTAGCGGGTACACAGATACGCAGTATTTT. Residues: CASSFSWTSGYTDTQYF.

About this clone itself: One end of the junction varies from germline; a read error may be responsible. This sequence joins TRBV4-1 and TRBJ2-1; 7 positions match TRBD2. The CDR3 spans 16 residues. In germline, CDR1 is MGHRA, CDR2 YSYEKL. The CDR3 loop reads CASTQSTAGVYNEQFF. The CDR3 bases are TGCGCCAGCACCCAAAGTACGGCGGGGGTATACAATGAGCAGTTCTTC.

This chain links TRBV29-1 with TRBJ2-5, with 11 bases lining up with TRBD2. The CDR3 runs 13 residues. Germline-derived CDR1 and CDR2 are SQVTM and ANQGSEA. V lost 5 bases and J lost 5; bases outside the gene matches: 4. CDR3 loop: CSVPLAGGETQYF. The DNA of the CDR3 is TGCAGCGTTCCGCTAGCGGGGGGTGAGACCCAGTACTTC.

The genes are TRBV5-1 and TRBJ1-4; D possibly corresponds to TRBD1 (5 bases). The germline V gene has CDR1 SGHRS and CDR2 YFSETQ. The germline V and J ends were trimmed by 0 bases and 8 bases, with 11 bases remaining between them. This CDR3 is 14 amino acids long. CDR3 in DNA: TGCGCCAGCAGCTTGGCAAGGACAAACGAAAAACTGTTTTTT. As protein: CASSLARTNEKLFF.

This clone showed up just once. V and J are TRBV27 and TRBJ2-4, with 8 positions matching TRBD1. The length of the CDR3 is 14 residues. V dropped 2 bases and J dropped 8; count of bases not matched to a gene: 5. Germline assignment: CDR1 MNHEY and CDR2 SMNVEV (reference sequence). The CDR3 coding sequence is TGTGCCAGCAGTTTAAGGACAGGGTTGGACATTCAGTACTTC. This sequence encodes CASSLRTGLDIQYF.

The V gene is TRBV6-6, the J gene TRBJ1-4; D gene ambiguous. V was pared by 7 bases and J by 0 bases, with 3 bases between. The CDR3 contains 12 residues. CDR1 is MNHNY, CDR2 SVGAGI, per germline (reference sequence). DNA of the CDR3: TGTGCCAGCACCGCAACTAATGAAAAACTGTTTTTT. It codes for CASTATNEKLFF.

The J gene is TRBJ2-6, the V gene TRBV5-6; 8 nucleotides match TRBD1. V lost 4 bases to trimming and J lost 2 bases; unmatched junction nucleotides: 8. The CDR3 has 17 residues. Germline V gene sequence: CDR1 SGHDT, CDR2 YYEEEE. CDR3 residues: CASSEDRVITGANVLTF. DNA of the CDR3: TGTGCCAGCAGCGAGGACAGGGTTATTACTGGGGCCAACGTCCTGACTTTC. The full variable domain, rest sourced from reference TRBV5-6 and TRBJ2-6, is DAGVTQSPTHLIKTRGQQVTLRCSPKSGHDTVSWYQQALGQGPQFIFQYYEEEERQRGNFPDRFSGHQFPNYSSELNVNALLLGDSALYLCASSEDRVITGANVLTFGAGSRLTVL.

V and J are TRBV7-3 and TRBJ2-2; 9 bases agree with TRBD2. Germline lookup yields CDR1 SGHTA and CDR2 FQGTGA. The CDR3 runs to 15 residues. J was trimmed by 1 base and V by 5 bases; bases with no gene match: 2. CDR3 loop: CASSETSGNTGELFF. In DNA, the CDR3 is TGTGCCAGCAGCGAGACTAGCGGGAACACCGGGGAGCTGTTTTTT. Combining the CDR3 with reference TRBV7-3 and TRBJ2-2 gives the whole variable domain GAGVSQTPSNKVTEKGKYVELRCDPISGHTALYWYRQSLGQGPEFLIYFQGTGAADDSGLPNDRFFAVRPEGSVSTLKIQRTERGDSAVYLCASSETSGNTGELFFGEGSRLTVL.

The CDR3 sequence is CATTGGALDEKLFF. The CDR3 DNA reads TGTGCCACCACGGGAGGGGCTTTAGATGAAAAACTGTTTTTT. The V and J genes are TRBV19 and TRBJ1-4, with a possible D match to TRBD1 (5 bases). The V and J ends lost 10 bases and 6 bases respectively, with 18 bases between them. From germline, CDR1 is LNHDA and CDR2 SQIVND (reference sequence). The CDR3 is 14 amino acids.